A single TCR beta chain is shown here with its context. These data originate in a study of a mutant IDH1 vaccine in newly diagnosed glioma. For the study at large: Treated patients were roughly 60% male, approximately 40% female, mean age 40.4 years.

Time point reported: baseline, week 1 (first vaccination visit). Treatment denoted: pre-vaccination baseline after standard-of-care therapy. Per germline, CDR1 SGDLS and CDR2 YYNGEE. The CDR3 runs to 20 residues. V gave up 0 bases and J gave up 9 bases; unmatched junction bases: 20. Sequenced by immunoSEQ multiplex PCR; TCRdb stores in-frame clones only, minus some. The sample carries some 51,000 clones, 70% to 80% recorded once. This chain links TRBV9 with TRBJ2-1; 11 nucleotides agree with TRBD2. This sequence originates from a woman between 40 and 55 years old with glioma. The source was PBMCs, collected from a glioma patient treated with radiotherapy, temozolomide or both. Here the CDR3 DNA reads TGTGCCAGCAGCGTAGCTACTCTGGCTAGCGGGGGGCGGAGGACTGGTGAGCAGTTCTTC. Its translation: CASSVATLASGGRRTGEQFF.